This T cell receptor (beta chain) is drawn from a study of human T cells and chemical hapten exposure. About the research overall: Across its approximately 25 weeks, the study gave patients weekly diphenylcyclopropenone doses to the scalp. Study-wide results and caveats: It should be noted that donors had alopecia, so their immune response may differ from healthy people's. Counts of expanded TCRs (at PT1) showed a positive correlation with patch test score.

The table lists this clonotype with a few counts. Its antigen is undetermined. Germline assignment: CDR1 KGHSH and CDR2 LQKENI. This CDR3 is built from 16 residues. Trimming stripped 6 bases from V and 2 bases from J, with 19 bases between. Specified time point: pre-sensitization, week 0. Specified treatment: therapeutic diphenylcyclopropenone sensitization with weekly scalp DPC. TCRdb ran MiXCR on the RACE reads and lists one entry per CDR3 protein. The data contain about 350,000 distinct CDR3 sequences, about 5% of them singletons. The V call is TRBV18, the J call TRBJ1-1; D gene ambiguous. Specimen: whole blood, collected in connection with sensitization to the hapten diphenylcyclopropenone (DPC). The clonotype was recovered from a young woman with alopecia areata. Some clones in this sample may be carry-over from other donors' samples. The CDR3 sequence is CASSPNDREENTEAFF. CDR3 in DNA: TGTGCCAGCTCCCCAAATGACCGGGAGGAAAACACTGAAGCTTTCTTT.